This is a list of T cell receptor beta chains from one sample in a study of T cell repertoires in cytomegalovirus infection. MiXCR, applied by TCRdb to the reads, yields one record per CDR3 protein. The profile covers almost 90,000 distinct CDR3 sequences, with 25% to 30% appearing a single time and approximately 71% taken by the ten largest. No antigen has been assigned to these receptors. The sequences come from CD8+ T cells from cultured PBMCs, collected from culture after CMV antigen stimulation. The receptors were sampled from a human donor in good health (CMV status not recorded). Some clones in this sample may be carry-over from other donors' samples. Each CDR3 is given without its conserved first and last residue. The D gene is left open where the match is weak.

TRBV19 | . | ASSARSLGNYGYT
TRBV4-1 | . | ASRQEVGGQETQY
TRBV7-8 | . | ASSLLGQSYEQY
TRBV2 | . | ASSPFLVSTDTQY
TRBV11-2 | . | ASSSSYESLSYEQY
TRBV6-6 | . | ASSPGIYEQY
TRBV19 | TRBD1 | ASSPGQGAPYEQY
TRBV6-1 | . | ASRGAQQF
TRBV2 | . | ASSEALHYGYT
TRBV6-5 | . | ASSPTLAGNYGYT
TRBV4-1 | TRBD1 | ASSPIGQGWEPQH
TRBV29-1 | . | SVPQGSSTDTQY
TRBV24-1 | TRBD2 | ATSDLLPPVLAGTNEQF
TRBV12-3/TRBV12-4 | . | ASSFRGDTDTQY
TRBV7-8 | . | ASSPGVSHNEKLF
TRBV27 | . | ASSLSASPGELF
TRBV6-4 | TRBD1 | ASSDGTGKSYNEQF
TRBV5-4 | . | ASSLDVSSYNSPLH
TRBV9 | . | ASSVGGVNQPQH
TRBV6-5 | TRBD1 | ASRKGQGFPYEQY